The next 4 T cell receptor beta chains were all read from a single sample in a study of CD8 T cells in Susac syndrome. An amount of RNA that ranged from roughly 0.45 to 1 ug was reverse transcribed with random hexamers. TCRdb processed the immunoSEQ multiplex PCR reads anew with MiXCR; each CDR3 protein has one entry. The sample contains around 200,000 distinct CDR3 sequences, just under 95% of which appear only once. Material for sequencing was CD4+ T cells from PBMCs. The receptors come from a human donor with Susac syndrome.

The chain uses TRBV29-1 and TRBJ1-1; D gene ambiguous. In germline, CDR1 is SQVTM, CDR2 ANQGSEA. Trimming took off 4 bases at V and 1 base at J, with 13 bases between the two ends. This CDR3 is built from 14 residues. Here the CDR3 reads CSVVKGRANTEAFF. For the CDR3, the DNA is TGCAGCGTTGTTAAAGGGCGGGCGAACACTGAAGCTTTCTTT.

The V gene is TRBV20-1, the J gene TRBJ2-1; 7 bases match TRBD2. The germline gives CDR1 DFQATT, CDR2 SNEGSKA (reference sequence). Trimming cost V 3 bases and J 7 bases; bases outside gene matches: 9. This CDR3 is built from 14 residues. CDR3 DNA: TGCAGTGCTAGGTCGGTAGCGGGCATAAATGAGCAGTTCTTC. It codes for CSARSVAGINEQFF.

V gene TRBV30 combines with J gene TRBJ2-5, with 9 bases fitting TRBD2. The V segment lost 3 bases and the J segment 2 bases; nucleotides outside the gene matches: 4. Per germline, CDR1 GTSNPN and CDR2 SVGIG (reference sequence). This CDR3 is built from 14 residues. The CDR3 DNA follows: TGTGCCTGGAGGCCTAGCGGGGATCAAGAGACCCAGTACTTC. Amino acid sequence: CAWRPSGDQETQYF.

This sequence joins TRBV29-1 and TRBJ1-1; D gene unclear. Germline lookup yields CDR1 SQVTM and CDR2 ANQGSEA. V gave up 5 bases and J gave up 1 base, with 17 bases separating them. The CDR3 runs to 15 residues. In DNA form, the CDR3 reads TGCAGCGTTCAAAGTTCCGGACCGACGAACACTGAAGCTTTCTTT. As protein: CSVQSSGPTNTEAFF.